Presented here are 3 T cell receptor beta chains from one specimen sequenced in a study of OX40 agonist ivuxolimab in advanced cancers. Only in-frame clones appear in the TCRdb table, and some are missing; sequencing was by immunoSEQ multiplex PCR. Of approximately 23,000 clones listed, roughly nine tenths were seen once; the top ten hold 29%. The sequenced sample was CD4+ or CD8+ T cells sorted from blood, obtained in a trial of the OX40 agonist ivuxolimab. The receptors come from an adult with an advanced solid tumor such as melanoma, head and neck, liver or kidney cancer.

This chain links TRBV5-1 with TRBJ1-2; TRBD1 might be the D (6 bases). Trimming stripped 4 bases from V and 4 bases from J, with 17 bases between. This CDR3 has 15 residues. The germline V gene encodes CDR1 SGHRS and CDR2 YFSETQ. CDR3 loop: CASSLGGGSTYGYTF. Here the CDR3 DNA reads TGCGCCAGCAGCCTCGGGGGCGGCAGTACCTATGGCTACACCTTC.

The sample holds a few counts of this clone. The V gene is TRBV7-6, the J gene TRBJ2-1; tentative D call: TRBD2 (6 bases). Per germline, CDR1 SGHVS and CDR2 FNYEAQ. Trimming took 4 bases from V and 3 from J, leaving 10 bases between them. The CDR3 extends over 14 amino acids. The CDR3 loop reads CASSYAEGYNEQFF. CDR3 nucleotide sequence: TGTGCCAGCAGCTATGCGGAGGGCTACAATGAGCAGTTCTTC.

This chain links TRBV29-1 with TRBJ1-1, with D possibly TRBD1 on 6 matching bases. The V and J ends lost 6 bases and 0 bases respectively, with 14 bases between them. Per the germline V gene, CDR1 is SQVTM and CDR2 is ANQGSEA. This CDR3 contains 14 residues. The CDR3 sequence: CSVAGDEMNTEAFF. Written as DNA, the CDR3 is TGCAGCGTGGCAGGGGACGAAATGAACACTGAAGCTTTCTTT.